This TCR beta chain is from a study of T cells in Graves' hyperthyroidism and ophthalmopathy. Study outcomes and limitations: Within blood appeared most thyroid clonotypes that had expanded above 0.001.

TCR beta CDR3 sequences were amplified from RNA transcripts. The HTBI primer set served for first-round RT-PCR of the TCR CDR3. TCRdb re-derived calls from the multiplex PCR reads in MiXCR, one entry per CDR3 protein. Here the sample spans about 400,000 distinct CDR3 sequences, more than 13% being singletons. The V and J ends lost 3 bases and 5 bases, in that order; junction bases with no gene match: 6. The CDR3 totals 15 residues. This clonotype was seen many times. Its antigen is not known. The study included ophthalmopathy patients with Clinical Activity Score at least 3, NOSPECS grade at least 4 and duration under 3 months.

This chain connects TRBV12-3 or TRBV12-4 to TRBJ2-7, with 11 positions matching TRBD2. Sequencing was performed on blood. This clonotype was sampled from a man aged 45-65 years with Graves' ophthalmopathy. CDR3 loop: CASSLGSGRENEQYF. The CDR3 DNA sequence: TGTGCCAGCAGTTTGGGTAGCGGGAGGGAAAACGAGCAGTACTTC.